This T cell receptor (beta chain) derives from a study of tumor-infiltrating lymphocytes in primary liver carcinoma. Study results and limitations: All five tumor regions shared only about 8-25% of top clones.

cDNA specific to TCR beta was made from around 470 ng of total RNA, with a constant-region primer employed for priming. Investigators got TCR beta libraries out of three nested multiplex PCR rounds, done with slightly modified ARM-PCR. The first two PCR rounds used TRBV1-TRBV30 forward primers with a C-beta reverse primer, 9 to 10 cycles each. TCRdb analysed the multiplex PCR reads with MiXCR anew, one entry per CDR3 protein. The repertoire holds about 50,000 distinct CDR3 sequences, with about 80% as singletons. A remark on this clonotype: What it binds is unknown. This CDR3 fails to terminate in the conserved phenylalanine or tryptophan, so it likely reflects a read error.

Taking about 18-32 mg of unsorted bulk tissue, the authors co-extracted RNA and DNA. The CDR3 sequence is 15 residues long. CDR1 and CDR2 from the germline V gene are SGHAT and FQDESV (reference sequence). The receptor comes from a man aged 40-55 years with primary liver carcinoma and hepatitis B virus infection. The specimen sequenced was liver tumor tissue from sampling region 5. Regarding subset: tumor region T5, tumor centre. The chain joins TRBV11-1 to TRBJ2-7, with D possibly TRBD2 on 6 matching bases. The CDR3 DNA is TGTGCCAGCAGCCCGTCCCGGGACTCCTCCTACGAACAGTACTTA. Translated, it gives CASSPSRDSSYEQYL.